The 26 T cell receptor beta chains below all came from one sample that was sequenced in a study of T cell responses to AZD1222 COVID-19 vaccine. Sequencing was performed with immunoSEQ multiplex PCR; in TCRdb, only in-frame clones are kept and a portion is missing. The sample holds about 130,000 clones, more than 70% seen once. The sequencing here drew on peripheral blood, taken on day 0 of AZD1222 vaccination. Every receptor here comes from an adult in good health.

This chain joins TRBV14 and TRBJ2-1; 9 bases fit TRBD1. V lost 3 bases to trimming and J lost 6 bases; unmatched junction nucleotides: 6. The CDR3 length is 15 residues. The germline V gene encodes CDR1 SGHDN and CDR2 FVKESK. CDR3 residues: CASSQLGGQGNEQFF. CDR3 nucleotides: TGTGCCAGCAGCCAGCTTGGGGGACAGGGCAATGAGCAGTTCTTC.

V and J are TRBV10-3 and TRBJ2-5, with 8 bases identical to TRBD1. The length of the CDR3 is 15 residues. Germline assignment: CDR1 ENHRY and CDR2 SYGVKD. J gave up 3 bases and V 6 bases, and 9 bases lay outside the gene matches. CDR3 DNA: TGTGCCATCAGAAAAGGGACAGGACCAGAAGAGACCCAGTACTTC. Protein product: CAIRKGTGPEETQYF.

The chain links TRBV24-1 to TRBJ2-1, with D possibly matching TRBD2 (6 bases). The CDR3 totals 17 residues. In germline, CDR1 is KGHDR, CDR2 SFDVKD. The V end was cut by 2 bases, the J end by 2 bases, with 15 bases between. The CDR3 is CATSDSPSATPYNEQFF. CDR3 sequence (DNA): TGTGCCACCAGTGATTCCCCTAGCGCCACCCCCTACAATGAGCAGTTCTTC.

This clone was recorded once. Other nucleotide sequences in the sample specify the same CDR3. The chain is built from TRBV3-1 (or the pseudogene TRBV3-2) and TRBJ1-1; D is undetermined. The ends were cut back, 1 base at V and 5 bases at J, with 8 bases in the middle. The length of the CDR3 is 13 residues. Germline CDR1 reads LGHDT; CDR2 reads YNNKEL (reference sequence). The CDR3 loop reads CASSQAGGTEAFF. Here the CDR3 DNA reads TGTGCCAGCAGCCAAGCAGGTGGGACTGAAGCTTTCTTT.

This chain joins TRBV27 and TRBJ1-6; perhaps TRBD1 as D (5 bases). Between the trimmed V and J ends, which lost 3 bases and 5 bases, there was a span of 14 bases. Germline assignment: CDR1 MNHEY and CDR2 SMNVEV (reference sequence). CDR3 size: 16 residues. CDR3: CASSFGAMSNNSPLHF. DNA for the CDR3: TGTGCCAGCAGTTTCGGGGCAATGTCAAATAATTCACCCCTCCACTTT.

The chain joins TRBV2 to TRBJ2-2; maybe TRBD2 (5 bases). The germline V and J ends were trimmed by 2 bases and 6 bases, with 7 bases remaining between them. The germline CDR1 and CDR2 sequences are SNHLY and FYNNEI. The CDR3 is made up of 13 amino acids. CDR3 DNA sequence: TGTGCCAGCAGTGAAATCGGGGCCGGGGAGCTGTTTTTT. As protein: CASSEIGAGELFF.

The chain combines TRBV5-1 with TRBJ2-1; 7 positions agree with TRBD2. CDR1 and CDR2 from the germline V gene are SGHRS and YFSETQ. Trimming removed 4 bases from V and 2 bases from J; junction bases left unmatched: 6. The CDR3 contains 15 residues. CDR3 coding DNA: TGCGCCAGCAGCCTAAGCGGGGAACCCTACAATGAGCAGTTCTTC. This encodes CASSLSGEPYNEQFF.

The J gene is TRBJ2-5, the V gene TRBV5-1; D unresolved. CDR3 length: 13 amino acids. Deletions cut 7 bases from V and 1 base from J, with 11 bases between. Germline-derived CDR1 and CDR2 are SGHRS and YFSETQ. The CDR3 spells CASGLSGQETQYF. The CDR3 bases are TGCGCCAGCGGTCTTTCAGGCCAAGAGACCCAGTACTTC.

The genes are TRBV4-1 and TRBJ1-2; 9 bases match TRBD1. The germline CDR1 and CDR2 sequences are MGHRA and YSYEKL. V lost 2 bases to trimming and J lost 7 bases; unmatched junction nucleotides: 2. The CDR3 runs 13 residues. CDR3 nucleotide sequence: TGCGCCAGCAGCCAAACAGGGGGCTCTGGCTACACCTTC. Amino acid sequence: CASSQTGGSGYTF.

About this clone itself: A read error may produce the germline difference seen at one junction end. This sequence joins TRBV7-7 and TRBJ2-1; tentatively, D is TRBD2 (5 bases). This CDR3 is 13 amino acids long. Germline-derived CDR1 and CDR2 are SSHAT and FNYEAQ (reference sequence). DNA of the CDR3: TGTGCTAGCAGCCGGGGTCCATACAATGAGCAGTTCTTC. Translation gives CASSRGPYNEQFF.

The chain links TRBV30 to TRBJ1-5; D gene unclear. Trimming pared 1 base from V and 2 bases from J, leaving 9 bases between. The CDR3 spans 14 residues. The germline V gene encodes CDR1 GTSNPN and CDR2 SVGIG (reference sequence). The chain's CDR3 is CAWSGGSGNQPQHF. The CDR3 DNA sequence: TGTGCCTGGAGTGGGGGTAGCGGCAATCAGCCCCAGCATTTT.

The DNA for the CDR3 is TGTGCCAGCAGCTTAAGCAGTAGCGGGCTAACCGGGGAGCTGTTTTTT. Its translation is CASSLSSSGLTGELFF. The J gene is TRBJ2-2, the V gene TRBV7-2; 7 nucleotides match TRBD2. Germline CDR1 is SGHTA and CDR2 is FQGNSA. V dropped 2 bases and J dropped 5; count of bases not matched to a gene: 8. CDR3 length: 16 residues.

V gene TRBV5-1 combines with J gene TRBJ1-5, with D hard to call. This CDR3 region has 15 residues. Trimming removed 0 bases from V and 3 bases from J, with 10 bases in between. Germline-derived CDR1 and CDR2 are SGHRS and YFSETQ. The CDR3 sequence: CASSLAGQDNQPQHF. In DNA form, the CDR3 reads TGCGCCAGCAGCTTGGCTGGGCAAGACAATCAGCCCCAGCATTTT.

This clone was counted once. The V call is TRBV20-1, the J call TRBJ2-3, with TRBD2 matching 15 bases. Germline CDR1 DFQATT, CDR2 SNEGSKA (reference sequence). The CDR3 length is 15 residues. The V segment lost 3 bases and the J segment 6 bases; nucleotides outside the gene matches: 4. The CDR3 nucleotides are TGCAGTGCTAGTAGCGGGACTAGCGGGGGGGATACGCAGTATTTT. Translated, it gives CSASSGTSGGDTQYF.

This clone was counted once. V usage is TRBV27 and J usage is TRBJ2-1; 8 bases agree with TRBD1. V trimming: 2 bases; J trimming: 0 bases; junction bases outside the gene matches: 0. Germline CDR1 and CDR2: MNHEY and SMNVEV (reference sequence). This CDR3 region has 15 residues. The CDR3 is CASSLQGASYNEQFF. The CDR3 bases are TGTGCCAGCAGTTTACAGGGGGCCTCCTACAATGAGCAGTTCTTC.

The rearrangement joins TRBV2 to TRBJ2-2, with 9 bases fitting TRBD2. Losses at the gene ends were 8 bases for V and 5 bases for J; bases not matched to a gene: 9. CDR3 length: 15 amino acids. Looked up from germline, CDR1 is SNHLY and CDR2 is FYNNEI. CDR3 sequence (DNA): TGTGCCAGCGTCCGAAGGCTAGCGGGGACCGGGGAGCTGTTTTTT. This gives the protein CASVRRLAGTGELFF.

The chain couples TRBV9 to TRBJ2-5, with D maybe TRBD2 (6 bases). The V end was cut by 2 bases, the J end by 5 bases, with 16 bases between. There are 15 residues in the CDR3. Looked up from germline, CDR1 is SGDLS and CDR2 is YYNGEE. The CDR3 spells CASSVQVSSAETQYF. CDR3 sequence (DNA): TGTGCCAGCAGCGTTCAAGTGTCTAGCGCTGAGACCCAGTACTTC.

The chain carries TRBV11-2 and TRBJ2-5; D is unclear. The CDR3 loop spans 13 amino acids. From germline, CDR1 is SGHAT and CDR2 FQNNGV. With 4 bases removed from V and 3 bases from J, the gap between germline ends came to 9 bases. This CDR3 reads CASSSGLKETQYF. CDR3 sequence (DNA): TGTGCCAGCAGCTCCGGGCTTAAAGAGACCCAGTACTTC.

The gene calls are TRBV7-2 and TRBJ1-5; weak D call: TRBD1 (5 bases). The CDR3 has 13 amino acids. Trimming stripped 5 bases from V and 7 bases from J, with 12 bases between. Germline CDR1 reads SGHTA; CDR2 reads FQGNSA. CDR3 coding DNA: TGTGCCAGCAGCCCAGGGATGAACCAGCCCCAGCATTTT. This sequence encodes CASSPGMNQPQHF.

The chain is built from TRBV4-1 and TRBJ2-7; the D is unclear. In germline, CDR1 is MGHRA, CDR2 YSYEKL. The V end lost 1 base, the J end lost 2 bases, and 9 bases lay between the germline ends. The CDR3 is 14 residues long. DNA for the CDR3: TGCGCCAGCAGCCAAGTGGGCACAGCCTACGAGCAGTACTTC. It specifies CASSQVGTAYEQYF.

V usage is TRBV28 and J usage is TRBJ1-1; D uncertain. Germline lookup yields CDR1 MDHEN and CDR2 SYDVKM. There are 12 residues in the CDR3. V lost 6 bases and J 10 bases, leaving 15 bases between the germline ends. The CDR3 region is CASSRTVRGAFF. CDR3 nucleotide sequence: TGTGCCAGCAGCCGTACCGTACGGGGAGCTTTCTTT.

This sequence joins TRBV10-3 and TRBJ1-2, with a tentative D call TRBD1 (6 bases). V lost 10 bases to trimming and J lost 2 bases, with 8 bases between them. The length of the CDR3 is 11 residues. CDR1 is ENHRY, CDR2 SYGVKD, per germline. The CDR3 is CATGQNYGYTF. The CDR3, as DNA: TGTGCCACCGGACAGAACTATGGCTACACCTTC.

The chain uses TRBV7-2 and TRBJ2-3; D ambiguous. V lost 1 base, J lost 4 bases, and 12 bases lay in between. CDR1 and CDR2 (germline): SGHTA, FQGNSA. This CDR3 spans 15 amino acids. The CDR3 spells CASSLGFVGSDTQYF. As DNA, the CDR3 is TGTGCCAGCAGCTTAGGTTTTGTAGGGTCAGATACGCAGTATTTT.

The chain employs TRBV5-6 and TRBJ1-6; D not certain. V lost 0 bases, J lost 0 bases, and 10 bases lay in between. The length of the CDR3 is 17 residues. The V gene's germline CDR1 is SGHDT and CDR2 YYEEEE. The CDR3 sequence is CASSLGPVSSYNSPLHF. Here the CDR3 DNA reads TGTGCCAGCAGCTTGGGTCCAGTGTCCTCCTATAATTCACCCCTCCACTTT. The whole variable domain, filled in from reference TRBV5-6 and TRBJ1-6, reads DAGVTQSPTHLIKTRGQQVTLRCSPKSGHDTVSWYQQALGQGPQFIFQYYEEEERQRGNFPDRFSGHQFPNYSSELNVNALLLGDSALYLCASSLGPVSSYNSPLHFGNGTRLTVT.

This chain joins TRBV7-9 and TRBJ1-5; 8 bases line up with TRBD1. CDR3 length: 15 residues. V shed 1 base, J shed 5 bases, and the junction held 4 bases outside the gene matches. Germline assignment: CDR1 SEHNR and CDR2 FQNEAQ (reference sequence). This CDR3 is CASSLGTGSHQPQHF. CDR3 DNA: TGTGCCAGCAGCTTAGGGACAGGGTCGCATCAGCCCCAGCATTTT.

The J gene is TRBJ2-6, the V gene TRBV19; D is unclear. V lost 7 bases, J lost 2 bases, and 15 bases lay in between. The CDR3 is made up of 16 amino acids. Germline-derived CDR1 and CDR2 are LNHDA and SQIVND (reference sequence). The CDR3 reads CASKSWVDAGANVLTF. As DNA, the CDR3 is TGTGCCAGTAAAAGCTGGGTAGACGCTGGGGCCAACGTCCTGACTTTC.